Listed below are T cell receptor beta chains from one sample, sequenced in a study of blood T cells in healthy people across ages. TCRdb fed the 5' RACE reads into MiXCR, producing one record per CDR3 protein. The sample holds hundreds of thousands of distinct CDR3 sequences, about 56% seen once. The sequenced sample was blood. The receptors come from a man in his forties or fifties in good health. Each CDR3 is given with its conserved first and last residue. A D gene is named only where the DNA matches it firmly. Expanded clones get a size class; other rows say once, few or many, or leave the size out.

clone size: few; D gene: .; V gene: TRBV7-2; CDR3 length: 16; J gene: TRBJ2-1; CDR3 DNA: TGTGCCAGCAGCCCATCTCATCTAGCGCCCTACAATGAGCAGTTCTTC; CDR3 protein: CASSPSHLAPYNEQFF
clone size: .; D gene: .; V gene: TRBV7-9; CDR3 length: 12; J gene: TRBJ2-4; CDR3 DNA: TGTGCCACTCGTCCCGTGAGCGCGCCCCAGTACTTC; CDR3 protein: CATRPVSAPQYF
clone size: once; D gene: .; V gene: TRBV9; CDR3 length: 14; J gene: TRBJ2-1; CDR3 DNA: TGTGCCAGCAGCGCGCAATGGTCCTACAATGAGCAGTTCTTC; CDR3 protein: CASSAQWSYNEQFF
clone size: .; D gene: .; V gene: TRBV29-1; CDR3 length: 17; J gene: TRBJ1-2; CDR3 DNA: TGCAGCGTGGAGGCCGACCCCTACCAGCGAAGGGACTATGGCTACACCTTC; CDR3 protein: CSVEADPYQRRDYGYTF
clone size: .; D gene: TRBD1; V gene: TRBV7-2; CDR3 length: 14; J gene: TRBJ1-2; CDR3 DNA: TGTGCCAGCAGGGAAACAGGGGTACACTATGGCTACACCTTC; CDR3 protein: CASRETGVHYGYTF
clone size: .; D gene: TRBD1; V gene: TRBV12-3/TRBV12-4; CDR3 length: 17; J gene: TRBJ1-2; CDR3 DNA: TGTGCCAGCAGTACCACGTTTCGGACAGGGGTGAACTATGGCTACACCTTC; CDR3 protein: CASSTTFRTGVNYGYTF
clone size: .; D gene: TRBD1; V gene: TRBV7-2; CDR3 length: 17; J gene: TRBJ2-2; CDR3 DNA: TGTGCCAGCAGCTTATACGGGACAGGGATGTACACCGGGGAGCTGTTTTTT; CDR3 protein: CASSLYGTGMYTGELFF
clone size: few; D gene: .; V gene: TRBV3-1; CDR3 length: 12; J gene: TRBJ2-5; CDR3 DNA: TGTGCCAGCAGCCAAGATCTCTGGTCCCAGTACTTC; CDR3 protein: CASSQDLWSQYF
clone size: few; D gene: .; V gene: TRBV25-1; CDR3 length: 13; J gene: TRBJ2-7; CDR3 DNA: TGTGCCAGCATGGGGACACCGATCGGGGAGCAGTACTTC; CDR3 protein: CASMGTPIGEQYF
clone size: .; D gene: TRBD2; V gene: TRBV20-1; CDR3 length: 13; J gene: TRBJ2-7; CDR3 DNA: TGCAGTGCCACGGGGGGAGTGTCCTACGAGCAGTACTTC; CDR3 protein: CSATGGVSYEQYF
clone size: .; D gene: .; V gene: TRBV6-6; CDR3 length: 14; J gene: TRBJ2-5; CDR3 DNA: TGTGCCAGCAGTTACTTACAGAGTCGAGAGACCCAGTACTTC; CDR3 protein: CASSYLQSRETQYF
clone size: .; D gene: .; V gene: TRBV21-1; CDR3 length: 15; J gene: TRBJ2-7; CDR3 DNA: TGTGCCAGCAGCAATATGAGGACAGGGGGCGCCGAGCAGTACTTC; CDR3 protein: CASSNMRTGGAEQYF
clone size: .; D gene: .; V gene: TRBV29-1; CDR3 length: 13; J gene: TRBJ2-7; CDR3 DNA: TGCAGCGCCCGGGCTGAGGAGGACTACGAGCAGTACTTC; CDR3 protein: CSARAEEDYEQYF